This is a list of T cell receptor beta chains from one sample in a study of CD8+CD57+ T cells in acquired aplastic anemia. TCRdb reanalysed the reads using MiXCR and keeps one entry per CDR3 protein. The sample contains around 170,000 distinct CDR3 sequences, under 55% of which appear only once. Input material: sorted CD4+, CD8+, or CD8+CD57+ T cells (not recorded which) from PBMCs. All receptors derive from a human donor with aplastic anemia. Both conserved end residues are trimmed from each CDR3. Size values are once, few and many counts, or a class for expanded clones, and some rows have none.

size	J	V	CDR3
NA	TRBJ1-1	TRBV5-1	ASSLSWVSEAF
NA	TRBJ2-3	TRBV7-2	ASSGGGSDTQY
many	TRBJ2-7	TRBV6-1	ASSLRTSGRIADEQY
NA	TRBJ1-2	TRBV10-3	AVCREDTDGWGYGCT
many	TRBJ1-2	TRBV24-1	ATSDGVSGLQRDGYT
NA	TRBJ2-1	TRBV10-3	AIRSGGISYNEQF
many	TRBJ1-1	TRBV2	ASSVAGVPAEAF
NA	TRBJ2-5	TRBV25-1	ASSESPREETQY
NA	TRBJ2-2	TRBV5-8	ASGVGELF
few	TRBJ2-5	TRBV24-1	ATPHLTQETQY
NA	TRBJ2-7	TRBV20-1	SARDPSGSDYEQY
NA	TRBJ2-3	TRBV24-1	ATSDTVGGTDTQY
NA	TRBJ2-3	TRBV9	ASSARTGETDTQY
few	TRBJ1-2	TRBV5-5	ASSLGQGAPNYGYT
few	TRBJ1-1	TRBV20-1	SARDSRLGEAF
NA	TRBJ1-2	TRBV3-1	ASSQRQGDGYT
NA	TRBJ2-1	TRBV24-1	ATSDPGLAGGGEQF
NA	TRBJ1-6	TRBV20-1	SASRGDLGSPLH
many	TRBJ2-5	TRBV20-1	SARDPHVQY
many	TRBJ2-3	TRBV24-1	ATSDRDSIFTDTQY
NA	TRBJ2-3	TRBV24-1	ATSAPVAGGTDTQY
NA	TRBJ2-7	TRBV20-1	SASSPRTEQY
NA	TRBJ2-3	TRBV7-2	ASSFQYTDTQY
many	TRBJ1-2	TRBV9	ASSVDSYGYT
NA	TRBJ2-7	TRBV27	ASRPHTSISFEQY
NA	TRBJ1-5	TRBV20-1	SASTAENQPQR
NA	TRBJ2-7	TRBV9	ASSAEMGTSGLYEQY